A selection of T cell receptor beta chains follows, all from one sample in a study of cytomegalovirus exposure and HLA in healthy donors. Assay: immunoSEQ multiplex PCR; the TCRdb copy retains only in-frame clones and omits some. The sample shows about 120,000 clones, approximately 78% of them seen only once. Sequenced: PBMCs. These TCRs come from a woman aged 40 to 55 in good health and CMV-seronegative. CDR3s include the opening cysteine and the closing phenylalanine or tryptophan. A D gene is named only where the DNA matches it firmly. Expanded clones are given a class, and other clones once, few, many or no size at all.

J,V,size,D,DNA,CDR3
TRBJ1-1,TRBV7-8,.,TRBD1,TGTGCCAGCAGCCACGACGAAACAGGGGGTTGGACTGAAGCTTTCTTT,CASSHDETGGWTEAFF
TRBJ1-2,TRBV20-1,.,.,TGCAGTGCTAGAGGGACAGATGGCTACACCTTC,CSARGTDGYTF
TRBJ2-1,TRBV2,few,.,TGTGCCAGCCGGAGAGAGATAAGCAATGAGCAGTTCTTC,CASRREISNEQFF
TRBJ1-4,TRBV5-6,few,.,TGTGCCAGCAGCGCCCGGGCGGGAGCAACTAATGAAAAACTGTTTTTT,CASSARAGATNEKLFF
TRBJ2-1,TRBV4-2,few,.,TGTGCCAGCAGCCAATTTGCGTCTAGCGAGAATGAGCAGTTCTTC,CASSQFASSENEQFF
TRBJ2-1,TRBV2,.,.,TGTGCCAGCAGGGTAGCAGCCTACAATGAGCAGTTCTTC,CASRVAAYNEQFF
TRBJ2-1,TRBV29-1,.,.,TGCAGCGTTGTAATCTCCGGGGAGGCGAGCTCCTACAATGAGCAGTTCTTC,CSVVISGEASSYNEQFF
TRBJ1-5,TRBV6-1,.,.,TGTGCCAGCAGAAGGGAGACCACCGCGGATTCGGCCCAGCATTTT,CASRRETTADSAQHF
TRBJ1-2,TRBV6-4,.,TRBD1,TGTGCCAGCAGTCTTACGTTGACAGGGCCGGGCGGCTACACCTTC,CASSLTLTGPGGYTF
TRBJ2-7,TRBV15,once,TRBD1,TGTGCCACCAGCAGAGGGATACCGGGACAGGGGGTTGTTGAGCAGTACTTC,CATSRGIPGQGVVEQYF
TRBJ2-1,TRBV7-3,.,.,TGTGCCAGCAGCCTCTCGCGGGGAGGTGAGCAGTTCTTC,CASSLSRGGEQFF
TRBJ2-1,TRBV7-9,.,.,TGTGCCAGCAGACCGGGACAAAACAATGAGCAGTTCTTC,CASRPGQNNEQFF
TRBJ2-3,TRBV5-6,.,.,TGTGCCAGCAGCCGGGTTGGGGGGAGCACAGATACGCAGTATTTT,CASSRVGGSTDTQYF
TRBJ2-5,TRBV2,once,TRBD2,TGTGCCAGCAGTGAAGGGGCTAGCGGGACCCAGTACTTC,CASSEGASGTQYF
TRBJ2-5,TRBV1,few,.,TGCACCAGCAGCCACTTTTGGAGAGCCCAAGAGACCCAGTACTTC,CTSSHFWRAQETQYF
TRBJ2-1,TRBV15,.,TRBD2,TGTGCCACCAGCAGAGCGATAATATCGGGGGGGGACTTCGCCGATGAGCAGTTCTTC,CATSRAIISGGDFADEQFF
TRBJ2-7,TRBV5-5,.,TRBD2,TGTGCCAGCAGCCATCGGGGCAGACTAGCGGGAGGGGTCTACGAGCAGTACTTC,CASSHRGRLAGGVYEQYF
TRBJ1-1,TRBV6-1,few,TRBD1,TGTGCCAGCAGCAGACAGGGCGGAGCTGAAGCTTTCTTT,CASSRQGGAEAFF
TRBJ2-7,TRBV5-1,few,.,TGCGCCAGCAGCTTGAATTTCGGAGCGGCGGGTAGCTCCTACGAGCAGTACTTC,CASSLNFGAAGSSYEQYF
TRBJ2-7,TRBV5-6,.,TRBD2,TGTGCCAGCAGCTTGGCGAGAGGGCGGGGGATAGCGGGAGTTTACGAGCAGTACTTC,CASSLARGRGIAGVYEQYF
TRBJ2-5,TRBV7-2,.,.,TGTGCCAGCAGCGGCAGGGTACAAGAGACCCAGTACTTC,CASSGRVQETQYF
TRBJ2-2,TRBV5-1,.,.,TGCGCCAGCAGCTTGTTACTTACGGCGGGCGGGGAGCTGTTTTTT,CASSLLLTAGGELFF
TRBJ1-5,TRBV2,.,TRBD1,TGTGCCAGCAGTGAAGTCGCAGGGGGCTTAAAGCCCCAGCATTTT,CASSEVAGGLKPQHF
TRBJ2-1,TRBV7-9,once,TRBD2,TGTGCCAGCAGCTTAGGACTAGCGGGAGTAGATGAGCAGTTCTTC,CASSLGLAGVDEQFF
TRBJ2-1,TRBV5-4,.,.,TGTGCCAGCAGCCCTTGGGGCGGATTCAATGAGCAGTTCTTC,CASSPWGGFNEQFF
TRBJ2-5,TRBV14,.,.,TGTGCCAGCAGCCAAGCGGTTAAAGAGACCCAGTACTTC,CASSQAVKETQYF
TRBJ2-4,TRBV6-5,.,.,TGTGCCAGCAGTTACGATAGGGAGGTGAACATTCAGTACTTC,CASSYDREVNIQYF
TRBJ2-1,TRBV19,.,TRBD2,TGTGCCAGTAGTACTCGGACTAGCGTCGCCTACAATGAGCAGTTCTTC,CASSTRTSVAYNEQFF
TRBJ2-1,TRBV9,once,TRBD2,TGTGCCAGCAGCGTAGCGGGAGGGCCCAATGAGCAGTTCTTC,CASSVAGGPNEQFF
TRBJ2-5,TRBV14,.,.,TGTGCCAGCAGCCAAGATCTTCTAGGGAGGGAGACCCAGTACTTC,CASSQDLLGRETQYF
TRBJ2-7,TRBV11-2,.,.,TGTGCCAGCAGCCCGACAGGCTACGAGCAGTACTTC,CASSPTGYEQYF
TRBJ2-1,TRBV5-6,.,.,TGTGCCAGCAGCTTGCTTTCTATGCGATCCTACAATGAGCAGTTCTTC,CASSLLSMRSYNEQFF
TRBJ1-2,TRBV5-6,.,.,TGTGCCAGCAGCTTGGGTCGGGATGGCTACACCTTC,CASSLGRDGYTF
TRBJ1-2,TRBV5-1,.,.,TGCGCCAGCAGCTTGCAGGGGAACTATGGCTACATCTTC,CASSLQGNYGYIF
TRBJ1-1,TRBV6-1,.,TRBD1,TGTGCCAGCGGTTCGGGACAGGGTTACACTGAAGCTTTCTTT,CASGSGQGYTEAFF
TRBJ1-5,TRBV6-5,.,TRBD1,TGTGCCAGCAGTTACTCGACAGGGGGCAATCAGCCCCCGCATTTT,CASSYSTGGNQPPHF
TRBJ2-3,TRBV2,.,TRBD2,TGTGCCAGCAGTGAGGGAGGGGCAGATACGCAGTATTTT,CASSEGGADTQYF
TRBJ2-1,TRBV7-2,.,TRBD2,TGTGCCAGCAGCTCTCGACTAGCGGGAGGAGTCTCCTACAATGAGCAGTTCTTC,CASSSRLAGGVSYNEQFF
TRBJ2-3,TRBV6-5,.,.,TGTGCCAGCCGGTCAGGGCTCGGTTACACAGATACGCAGTATTTT,CASRSGLGYTDTQYF
TRBJ2-7,TRBV5-1,.,.,TGCGCCAGCAGCTCCCTAGCGAGGCAGTACTTC,CASSSLARQYF
TRBJ2-1,TRBV11-3,.,.,TGTGCCAGCAGCTTAGGACCAGGGGATGAGCAGTTCTTC,CASSLGPGDEQFF
TRBJ1-1,TRBV7-3,.,TRBD1,TGTGCCAGCAGCCCAAATAGGGGGCGCCCTGAAGCTTTCTTT,CASSPNRGRPEAFF
TRBJ2-1,TRBV19,.,.,TGTGCCAGTAGTATCCAGAGGTTGGGCTACAATGAGCAGTTCTTC,CASSIQRLGYNEQFF
TRBJ1-5,TRBV28,few,TRBD1,TGTGCCAGCAGTGCAGGGGACAGTCCACGGCCCCAGCATTTT,CASSAGDSPRPQHF
TRBJ2-1,TRBV4-1,.,TRBD2,TGCGCCGGCAGCCTAACGACTAGCTTAGGGTCCTACAATGAGCAGTTCTTC,CAGSLTTSLGSYNEQFF
TRBJ2-3,TRBV5-6,.,.,TGTGCCAGCAGCTTGGACAGAACAGATACGCAGTATTTT,CASSLDRTDTQYF
TRBJ2-7,TRBV18,.,.,TGTGCCAGCTCACCACGAGAAGTACAGAAGCTCCTCCGGGAGCAGTACTTC,CASSPREVQKLLREQYF
TRBJ1-2,TRBV5-6,.,TRBD1,TGTGCCAGCAGCTTACGACAGGGGACCGACTATGGCTACACCTTC,CASSLRQGTDYGYTF